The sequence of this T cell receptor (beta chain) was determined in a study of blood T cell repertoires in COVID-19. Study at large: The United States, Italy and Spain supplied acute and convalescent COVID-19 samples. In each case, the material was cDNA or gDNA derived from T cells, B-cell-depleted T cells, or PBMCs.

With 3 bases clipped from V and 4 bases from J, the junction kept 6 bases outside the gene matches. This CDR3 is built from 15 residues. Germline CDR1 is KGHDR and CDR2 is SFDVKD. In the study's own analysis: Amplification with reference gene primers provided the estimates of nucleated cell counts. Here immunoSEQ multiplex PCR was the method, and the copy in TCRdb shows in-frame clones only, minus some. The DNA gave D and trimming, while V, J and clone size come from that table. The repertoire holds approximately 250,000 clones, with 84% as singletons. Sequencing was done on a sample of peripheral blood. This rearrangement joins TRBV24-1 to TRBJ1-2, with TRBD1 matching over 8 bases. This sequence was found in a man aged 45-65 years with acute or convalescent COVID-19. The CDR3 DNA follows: TGTGCCACCAGTGATCCCGGGACAGGTAGCTATGGCTACACCTTC. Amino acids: CATSDPGTGSYGYTF.